This T cell receptor (beta chain) derives from a study of CD8+ T cells in alopecia areata. Study-level background: Twice a day, 5 to 10 mg of oral tofacitinib was administered to treated patients.

Details on this clone: Its antigen is still unknown.

After isolation, RNA underwent reverse transcription to generate cDNA as the sequencing template. Clones were sequenced by immunoSEQ multiplex PCR, and TCRdb holds only the in-frame ones, with some missing. This table holds around 160,000 clones, 40% to 50% found once. V shed 6 bases and J shed 8 bases, with 13 bases lying between them. Per the germline V gene, CDR1 is SQVTM and CDR2 is ANQGSEA. There are 11 residues in the CDR3. Cell sorting was applied to PBMCs, and CD4+ and CD8+ T cells were collected. Study-level findings and limits: Scalp samples also yield sequences of resident alphabeta T cells from normal skin.

This rearrangement joins TRBV29-1 to TRBJ1-1, with D hard to call. The source of this sequence is a human donor with alopecia areata. Sequencing was performed on CD4+ T cells sorted from blood. The CDR3 nucleotides are TGCAGCGTCCCCCCCGGCGACGAAGCTTTCTTT. Its translation: CSVPPGDEAFF. The whole variable domain, filled in from reference TRBV29-1 and TRBJ1-1, reads SAVISQKPSRDICQRGTSLTIQCQVDSQVTMMFWYRQQPGQSLTLIATANQGSEATYESGFVIDKFPISRPNLTFSTLTVSNMSPEDSSIYLCSVPPGDEAFFGQGTRLTVV.